The 11 T cell receptor beta chains in this list originate from one sample, sequenced in a study of cytomegalovirus exposure and HLA in healthy donors (dated by TCRdb to the late 2010s). The method was the immunoSEQ multiplex PCR assay. The multiplex PCR relied on a mix of 60 forward primers for TCR Vbeta segments and 13 reverse primers for TCR Jbeta segments. Here the immuneACCESS table is served through TCRdb, limited to in-frame sequences with V and J called. Missing clones are a known gap in these copies; in checked studies unresolved V genes cover under half, and the rest lacks a known reason. Counted in this sample were approximately 200,000 clones; about 82% of them appeared once. The top ten constitute about 2.3% of the sample. The sequenced material came from PBMCs. These receptors all stem from a woman between 50 and 59 years old in good health and CMV-seronegative.

The rearrangement links TRBV28 to TRBJ1-3, with no clear D. CDR1 MDHEN and CDR2 SYDVKM come from the germline V gene. V was pared by 7 bases and J by 0 bases, with 10 bases between. This CDR3 has 14 residues. Written as DNA, the CDR3 is TGTGCCAGCAAACCACGGAGCTCTGGAAACACCATATATTTT. Translating gives CASKPRSSGNTIYF.

The V and J genes are TRBV5-6 and TRBJ2-7, with 9 bases aligning to TRBD2. The CDR3 loop spans 16 amino acids. CDR1 SGHDT and CDR2 YYEEEE come from the germline V gene. V shed 4 bases and J 4 bases; nucleotides not matched to a gene: 12. CDR3 region: CASSEVGSGSGYEQYF. The CDR3 region has the DNA TGTGCCAGCAGCGAGGTGGGTAGCGGGAGTGGTTACGAGCAGTACTTC.

The rearrangement uses TRBV19 and TRBJ2-1, with D perhaps matching TRBD2 (6 bases). This CDR3 region has 14 residues. V lost 5 bases to trimming and J lost 3 bases, with 11 bases between them. Germline CDR1 is LNHDA and CDR2 is SQIVND (reference sequence). The CDR3 protein is CASSPRRGYNEQFF. CDR3 in DNA: TGTGCCAGTAGTCCCCGGAGGGGCTACAATGAGCAGTTCTTC. Looking up the rest from reference TRBV19 and TRBJ2-1 gives the full variable domain: DGGITQSPKYLFRKEGQNVTLSCEQNLNHDAMYWYRQDPGQGLRLIYYSQIVNDFQKGDIAEGYSVSREKKESFPLTVTSAQKNPTAFYLCASSPRRGYNEQFFGPGTRLTVL.

This chain links TRBV7-9 with TRBJ1-1; TRBD1 might be the D (6 bases). This CDR3 region has 14 residues. Germline values: CDR1 SEHNR, CDR2 FQNEAQ (reference sequence). Trimming took off 5 bases at V and 1 base at J, with 11 bases between the two ends. This CDR3 reads CASSLPRGNTEAFF. The DNA of the CDR3 is TGTGCCAGCAGCCTCCCCAGGGGGAACACTGAAGCTTTCTTT.

The rearrangement uses TRBV27 and TRBJ2-7; 12 nucleotides match TRBD1. Germline V gene data show CDR1 as MNHEY and CDR2 as SMNVEV (reference sequence). V was clipped by 4 bases and J by 6 bases; unmatched bases: 7. This CDR3 has 15 amino acids. The CDR3 loop reads CASSSSGTGGTEQYF. CDR3 nucleotide sequence: TGTGCCAGCAGTTCCTCCGGGACAGGGGGCACCGAGCAGTACTTC.

This rearrangement joins TRBV14 to TRBJ1-4; no clear D. Germline CDR1 SGHDN, CDR2 FVKESK. With 0 bases removed from V and 0 bases from J, the gap between germline ends came to 8 bases. The CDR3 extends over 16 amino acids. The CDR3 sequence is CASSQDTSATNEKLFF. DNA of the CDR3: TGTGCCAGCAGCCAAGATACTTCGGCAACTAATGAAAAACTGTTTTTT. Full variable domain (missing parts from reference TRBV14 and TRBJ1-4): EAGVTQFPSHSVIEKGQTVTLRCDPISGHDNLYWYRRVMGKEIKFLLHFVKESKQDESGMPNNRFLAERTGGTYSTLKVQPAELEDSGVYFCASSQDTSATNEKLFFGSGTQLSVL.

This clone was seen only once. This chain connects TRBV28 to TRBJ1-5; D gene unclear. Germline loops: CDR1 MDHEN, CDR2 SYDVKM. The CDR3 loop spans 11 amino acids. V lost 8 bases and J lost 2, with 4 bases in between. The CDR3 is CASEGNQPQHF. For the CDR3, the DNA is TGTGCCAGCGAGGGCAATCAGCCCCAGCATTTT.

The J gene is TRBJ2-7, the V gene TRBV5-1; TRBD2 is a possible D gene (6 bases). This CDR3 has 15 amino acids. V lost 0 bases to trimming and J lost 7 bases, with 17 bases between them. Germline assignment: CDR1 SGHRS and CDR2 YFSETQ. This CDR3 reads CASSLVRDAAGEQYF. As DNA, the CDR3 is TGCGCCAGCAGCTTGGTTAGGGACGCCGCGGGGGAGCAGTACTTC. Together with reference TRBV5-1 and TRBJ2-7, the CDR3 gives the full variable domain: KAGVTQTPRYLIKTRGQQVTLSCSPISGHRSVSWYQQTPGQGLQFLFEYFSETQRNKGNFPGRFSGRQFSNSRSEMNVSTLELGDSALYLCASSLVRDAAGEQYFGPGTRLTVT.

This chain connects TRBV5-1 to TRBJ2-2; D not resolved. The CDR3 loop spans 13 amino acids. Trimming shortened V by 4 bases and J by 2 bases, and 6 bases separated the two germline ends. From germline, CDR1 is SGHRS and CDR2 YFSETQ. For the CDR3, the DNA is TGCGCCAGCAGCCTACTCAACACCGGGGAGCTGTTTTTT. This gives the protein CASSLLNTGELFF.

The chain uses TRBV6-1 and TRBJ2-3, with D possibly matching TRBD2 (6 bases). The CDR3 runs to 14 residues. The V and J ends lost 5 bases and 4 bases respectively, with 13 bases between them. CDR1 MNHNS and CDR2 SASEGT come from the germline V gene. The CDR3 spells CASSFGLSADTQYF. In DNA form, the CDR3 reads TGTGCCAGCAGTTTTGGACTATCCGCAGATACGCAGTATTTT.

This chain joins TRBV6-5 and TRBJ2-7; TRBD2 aligns across 7 bases. The CDR3 spans 16 residues. Germline V gives CDR1 MNHEY, CDR2 SVGAGI. J gave up 2 bases and V 4 bases, and 11 bases lay outside the gene matches. CDR3 sequence reads: CASSSHTGGRTYEQYF. In nucleotides, the CDR3 is TGTGCCAGCAGTTCGCACACGGGAGGACGAACCTACGAGCAGTACTTC.